The 27 T cell receptor beta chains reported below all come from one sample, sequenced in a study of cytotoxic CD8 clonotypes in ibrutinib-treated CLL. Assay used: immunoSEQ multiplex PCR; TCRdb lists only in-frame clones, some missing. The profile shows tens of thousands of clones, 68% of them singletons. Material: PBMCs, obtained after 12 months of ibrutinib treatment. These receptors all stem from a human donor with chronic lymphocytic leukemia.

The V call is TRBV18, the J call TRBJ1-1, with no clear D. From germline, CDR1 is KGHSH and CDR2 LQKENI. Trimming cost V 2 bases and J 11 bases, with 9 bases left between them. CDR3 length: 11 residues. In DNA, the CDR3 is TGTGCCAGCTCACCATCGGGTGATGCTTTCTTT. This translates into CASSPSGDAFF.

The chain joins TRBV27 to TRBJ2-3; D perhaps matches TRBD2 (5 bases). The germline V and J ends were trimmed by 2 bases and 1 base, with 7 bases remaining between them. Germline CDR1 MNHEY, CDR2 SMNVEV (reference sequence). CDR3 length: 14 amino acids. CDR3 bases: TGTGCCAGCAGTTTAGAGGGTCGCACAGATACGCAGTATTTT. Its translation: CASSLEGRTDTQYF.

This clone has just a few counts. This chain connects TRBV6-1 to TRBJ2-7; no reliable D call. The germline CDR1 and CDR2 sequences are MNHNS and SASEGT. V was pared by 6 bases and J by 9 bases, with 12 bases between. The CDR3 extends over 11 amino acids. Here the CDR3 reads CASSPQDPQYF. The DNA for the CDR3 is TGTGCCAGCAGCCCCCAGGACCCGCAGTACTTC.

The chain is built from TRBV27 and TRBJ2-7; D is uncertain. The V gene lost 3 bases and the J gene lost 3 bases, with 18 bases spanning the gap. Germline CDR1 is MNHEY and CDR2 is SMNVEV (reference sequence). The CDR3 spans 16 residues. The CDR3 bases are TGTGCCAGCAGTTTCATGACCCGGCGAAGTCGCTACGAGCAGTACTTC. Protein: CASSFMTRRSRYEQYF.

The chain links TRBV7-9 to TRBJ2-3, with D perhaps TRBD2 (5 bases). The CDR3 consists of 15 residues. V gave up 3 bases and J gave up 4 bases, with 14 bases separating them. The V gene's germline CDR1 is SEHNR and CDR2 FQNEAQ (reference sequence). CDR3 nucleotide sequence: TGTGCCAGCAGCTTTCTTTTGGGGAGCGCAGATACGCAGTATTTT. This gives the protein CASSFLLGSADTQYF.

The chain couples TRBV19 to TRBJ1-2; D call uncertain. Germline CDR1 is LNHDA and CDR2 is SQIVND (reference sequence). V lost 3 bases and J lost 0, with 8 bases in between. The CDR3 runs to 14 residues. The CDR3 loop reads CASSMGQTNYGYTF. In nucleotides, the CDR3 is TGTGCCAGTAGTATGGGTCAGACTAACTATGGCTACACCTTC.

The chain recombines TRBV7-2 with TRBJ2-7; 8 positions agree with TRBD1. The CDR3 loop spans 15 amino acids. Germline trimming cut 2 bases from V and 7 bases from J; bases unmatched to any gene: 10. The germline V gene has CDR1 SGHTA and CDR2 FQGNSA. CDR3 region: CASSLTGQGTVEQYF. CDR3 DNA sequence: TGTGCCAGCAGCTTAACAGGACAGGGTACCGTTGAGCAGTACTTC.

The chain is built from TRBV5-1 and TRBJ2-2; 11 bases align to TRBD2. The CDR3 extends over 17 amino acids. V trimming: 4 bases; J trimming: 3 bases; junction bases outside the gene matches: 8. From germline, CDR1 is SGHRS and CDR2 YFSETQ. CDR3 protein: CASSGSGGAEDTGELFF. CDR3 nucleotide sequence: TGCGCCAGCAGCGGTAGCGGGGGGGCCGAGGACACCGGGGAGCTGTTTTTT.

The chain joins TRBV7-9 to TRBJ2-3, with D maybe TRBD1 (6 bases). This CDR3 has 14 amino acids. V lost 1 base and J lost 4, with 9 bases in between. In germline, CDR1 is SEHNR, CDR2 FQNEAQ (reference sequence). The CDR3 protein is CASSLGGQADTQYF. CDR3 nucleotides: TGTGCCAGCAGCTTAGGGGGGCAGGCAGATACGCAGTATTTT.

The chain joins TRBV27 to TRBJ2-7; no clear D gene. CDR1 is MNHEY, CDR2 SMNVEV, per germline (reference sequence). The V end was cut by 2 bases, the J end by 2 bases, with 13 bases between. The CDR3 sequence is 15 residues long. The CDR3 spells CASSLNGASPYEQYF. CDR3 coding DNA: TGTGCCAGCAGTTTAAATGGAGCCAGCCCCTACGAGCAGTACTTC.

The CDR3 DNA sequence: TGTGCCAGCAGTTTTCAGCGGGACACCGGGGAGCTGTTTTTT. As protein: CASSFQRDTGELFF. This rearrangement joins TRBV27 to TRBJ2-2, with a weak D call TRBD2 (6 bases). The CDR3 sequence is 14 residues long. Per germline, CDR1 MNHEY and CDR2 SMNVEV (reference sequence). Trimming left V 3 bases short and J 3 bases short, with 8 bases between.

The rearrangement links TRBV7-9 to TRBJ2-7; TRBD1 might be the D (6 bases). This CDR3 is built from 16 residues. CDR1 is SEHNR and CDR2 is FQNEAQ in the germline V gene (reference sequence). Deletions cut 4 bases from V and 0 bases from J, with 16 bases between. CDR3: CASSWETGPPSYEQYF. The DNA of the CDR3 is TGTGCCAGCAGCTGGGAAACAGGGCCCCCCTCCTACGAGCAGTACTTC.

This clone was counted a few times. This chain links TRBV19 with TRBJ2-2; a possible D gene is TRBD1 (6 bases). Germline lookup yields CDR1 LNHDA and CDR2 SQIVND (reference sequence). Deletions cut 4 bases from V and 1 base from J, with 10 bases between. CDR3 length equals 15 residues. The CDR3 sequence is CASSTGQLNTGELFF. CDR3 nucleotides: TGTGCCAGTAGTACAGGACAGCTGAACACCGGGGAGCTGTTTTTT.

The chain links TRBV27 to TRBJ2-7, with D perhaps TRBD1 (6 bases). The CDR3 loop spans 14 amino acids. The V and J ends lost 6 bases and 5 bases respectively, with 17 bases between them. CDR1 is MNHEY and CDR2 is SMNVEV in the germline V gene (reference sequence). The CDR3 coding sequence is TGTGCCAGCAGATCAAACGACAGGTTCAACGAGCAGTACTTC. As protein: CASRSNDRFNEQYF.

The chain uses TRBV5-1 and TRBJ1-4; the D gene is possibly TRBD1 (5 bases). The CDR3 spans 16 residues. Looked up from germline, CDR1 is SGHRS and CDR2 is YFSETQ. Trimming took off 4 bases at V and 10 bases at J, with 23 bases between the two ends. For the CDR3, the DNA is TGCGCCAGCAGCAATGAAATTGGGACCCTAAGGGTAAAACTGTTTTTT. Translating it yields CASSNEIGTLRVKLFF.

The chain carries TRBV29-1 and TRBJ1-1, with D tentatively TRBD1 (5 bases). Per germline, CDR1 SQVTM and CDR2 ANQGSEA. V was trimmed by 6 bases and J by 3 bases, leaving 14 bases between them. The CDR3 spans 13 residues. Here the CDR3 reads CSVRRASDTEAFF. CDR3 DNA: TGCAGCGTCCGCAGGGCGTCGGACACTGAAGCTTTCTTT.

The V gene is TRBV19, the J gene TRBJ1-1; the match to TRBD1 covers 8 bases. V lost 1 base to trimming and J lost 5 bases; unmatched junction nucleotides: 6. CDR3 length equals 15 residues. Germline V gene sequence: CDR1 LNHDA, CDR2 SQIVND (reference sequence). This chain's CDR3 is CASSIVPQGETEAFF. The CDR3 nucleotides read TGTGCCAGTAGTATAGTCCCACAGGGGGAGACTGAAGCTTTCTTT.

The gene calls are TRBV4-1 and TRBJ1-5; TRBD1 might be the D (6 bases). Germline CDR1 reads MGHRA; CDR2 reads YSYEKL. The CDR3 has 16 amino acids. Between the trimmed V and J ends, which lost 4 bases and 6 bases, there was a span of 19 bases. The CDR3 sequence is CASSLYSGADGQPQHF. CDR3 coding DNA: TGCGCCAGCAGCCTATATTCAGGGGCTGACGGTCAGCCCCAGCATTTT.

This clone was counted only a few times. The rearrangement joins TRBV7-9 to TRBJ2-1; D is unresolved. From germline, CDR1 is SEHNR and CDR2 FQNEAQ (reference sequence). Deletions cut 0 bases from V and 4 bases from J, with 10 bases between. The CDR3 extends over 15 amino acids. CDR3 in amino acids: CASSLAGPFYNEQFF. In nucleotides, the CDR3 is TGTGCCAGCAGCTTAGCAGGGCCCTTTTACAATGAGCAGTTCTTC.

V usage is TRBV5-1 and J usage is TRBJ2-7; D call uncertain. The CDR3 consists of 14 residues. Between the trimmed V and J ends, which lost 0 bases and 6 bases, there was a span of 13 bases. CDR1 is SGHRS and CDR2 is YFSETQ in the germline V gene. The CDR3, as DNA: TGCGCCAGCAGCTTGGAACCCAGTAATACCGAGCAGTACTTC. Translation gives CASSLEPSNTEQYF.

This chain joins TRBV5-6 and TRBJ1-6, with D possibly being TRBD1 (5 bases). V lost 0 bases, J lost 10 bases, and 14 bases lay in between. This CDR3 region has 15 residues. Germline V gives CDR1 SGHDT, CDR2 YYEEEE. The CDR3 here is CASSLEGRFGSPLHF. The CDR3 DNA reads TGTGCCAGCAGCTTGGAGGGACGATTTGGCTCACCCCTCCACTTT.

This sequence joins TRBV11-2 and TRBJ2-7, with TRBD2 identical over 11 bases. This CDR3 region has 13 residues. Germline CDR1 SGHAT, CDR2 FQNNGV. Trimming took 5 bases from V and 6 from J; bases not matched to a gene: 3. CDR3 in DNA: TGTGCCAGCAGCGACGGACTAGCGGGCGAGCAGTACTTC. This translates into CASSDGLAGEQYF.

V usage is TRBV7-8 and J usage is TRBJ2-7; 9 nucleotides line up with TRBD2. The CDR3 spans 16 residues. CDR1 is SGHVS, CDR2 FQNEAQ, per germline. Germline trimming cut 5 bases from V and 3 bases from J; bases unmatched to any gene: 11. The CDR3 nucleotides read TGTGCCAGCAGCCCAAAAGCTAGCGGGGTAAACTACGAGCAGTACTTC. It codes for CASSPKASGVNYEQYF. Variable domain in full (rest from reference TRBV7-8 and TRBJ2-7): GAGVSQSPRYKVAKRGQDVALRCDPISGHVSLFWYQQALGQGPEFLTYFQNEAQLDKSGLPSDRFFAERPEGSVSTLKIQRTQQEDSAVYLCASSPKASGVNYEQYFGPGTRLTVT.

This chain uses TRBV6-6 with TRBJ2-7; no clear D gene. Germline CDR1 reads MNHNY; CDR2 reads SVGAGI (reference sequence). V gave up 6 bases and J gave up 2 bases, with 8 bases separating them. The CDR3 runs 12 residues. The CDR3 here is CASRAGTYEQYF. CDR3 sequence (DNA): TGTGCCAGCAGAGCCGGTACCTACGAGCAGTACTTC.

This chain uses TRBV10-3 with TRBJ1-4; D gene unclear. This CDR3 region has 11 residues. Germline lookup yields CDR1 ENHRY and CDR2 SYGVKD. With 4 bases removed from V and 7 bases from J, the gap between germline ends came to 4 bases. The CDR3 is CAISGSEKLFF. The CDR3 DNA reads TGTGCCATCAGTGGGTCTGAAAAACTGTTTTTT.

This clone was counted a few times. The chain couples TRBV19 to TRBJ2-1; D could derive from TRBD1 or TRBD2 (7 bases each). The CDR3 contains 17 residues. Germline V CDR1 and CDR2: LNHDA, SQIVND (reference sequence). Between the trimmed V and J ends, which lost 0 bases and 5 bases, there was a span of 17 bases. The CDR3 sequence is CASSIDQWAGGDNEQFF. In DNA form, the CDR3 reads TGTGCCAGTAGTATAGATCAATGGGCAGGGGGGGACAATGAGCAGTTCTTC.

In this sample, this clone turned up a few times. In nucleotides, the CDR3 is TGTGCCAGCGGTTCCCGAGCGGGGGACCATAGCAATCAGCCCCAGCATTTT. Amino acid sequence: CASGSRAGDHSNQPQHF. The chain is built from TRBV9 and TRBJ1-5; D is possibly TRBD1 (5 bases). The CDR3 sequence is 17 residues long. Trimming removed 7 bases from V and 0 bases from J, with 20 bases in between. Germline assignment: CDR1 SGDLS and CDR2 YYNGEE.